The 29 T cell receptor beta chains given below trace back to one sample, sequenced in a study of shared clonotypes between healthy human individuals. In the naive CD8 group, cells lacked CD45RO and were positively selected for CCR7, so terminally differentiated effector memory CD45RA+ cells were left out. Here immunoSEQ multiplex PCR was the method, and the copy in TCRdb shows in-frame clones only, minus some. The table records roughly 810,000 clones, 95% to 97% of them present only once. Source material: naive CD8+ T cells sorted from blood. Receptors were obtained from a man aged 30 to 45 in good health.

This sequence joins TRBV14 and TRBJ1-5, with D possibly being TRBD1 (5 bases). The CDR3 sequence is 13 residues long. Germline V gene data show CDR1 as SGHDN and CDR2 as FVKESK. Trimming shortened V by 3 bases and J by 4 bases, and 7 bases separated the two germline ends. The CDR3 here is CASSHPGNQPQHF. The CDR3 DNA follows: TGTGCCAGCAGCCACCCAGGGAATCAGCCCCAGCATTTT.

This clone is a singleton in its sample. The CDR3 spells CASSPVDTYNEQFF. The CDR3 DNA follows: TGTGCCAGCTCACCCGTAGACACCTACAATGAGCAGTTCTTC. The chain couples TRBV18 to TRBJ2-1; D is undetermined. The V end was cut by 3 bases, the J end by 2 bases, with 8 bases between. This CDR3 is 14 amino acids long. Per the germline V gene, CDR1 is KGHSH and CDR2 is LQKENI.

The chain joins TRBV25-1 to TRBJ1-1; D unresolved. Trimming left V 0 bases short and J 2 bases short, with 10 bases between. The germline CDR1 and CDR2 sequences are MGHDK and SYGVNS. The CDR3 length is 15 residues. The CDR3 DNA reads TGTGCCAGCAGTGAATATAATGCGGGAAACACTGAAGCTTTCTTT. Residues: CASSEYNAGNTEAFF.

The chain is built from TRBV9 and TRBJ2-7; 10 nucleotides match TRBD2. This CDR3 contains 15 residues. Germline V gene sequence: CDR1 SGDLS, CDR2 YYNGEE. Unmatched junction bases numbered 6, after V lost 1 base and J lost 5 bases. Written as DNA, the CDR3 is TGTGCCAGCAGCGTAAGAGGACTAGCGGAGAACGAGCAGTACTTC. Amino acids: CASSVRGLAENEQYF.

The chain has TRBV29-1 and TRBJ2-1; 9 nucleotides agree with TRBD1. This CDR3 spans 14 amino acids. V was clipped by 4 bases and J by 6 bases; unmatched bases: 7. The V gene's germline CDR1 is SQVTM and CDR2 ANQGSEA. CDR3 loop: CSVGWTGVSNEQFF. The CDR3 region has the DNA TGCAGCGTTGGCTGGACAGGGGTGAGCAATGAGCAGTTCTTC.

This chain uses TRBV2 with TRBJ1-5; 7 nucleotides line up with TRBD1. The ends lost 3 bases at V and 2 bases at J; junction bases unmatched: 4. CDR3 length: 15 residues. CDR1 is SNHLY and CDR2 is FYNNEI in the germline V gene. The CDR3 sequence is CASSDGQVRNQPQHF. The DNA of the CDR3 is TGTGCCAGCAGTGATGGACAGGTACGCAATCAGCCCCAGCATTTT.

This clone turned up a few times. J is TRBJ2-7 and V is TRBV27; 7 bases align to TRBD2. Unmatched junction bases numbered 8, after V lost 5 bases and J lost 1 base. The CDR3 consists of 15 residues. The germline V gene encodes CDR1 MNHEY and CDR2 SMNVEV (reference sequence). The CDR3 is CASSTISSGSYEQYF. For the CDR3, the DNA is TGTGCCAGCAGTACTATTTCTAGCGGATCCTACGAGCAGTACTTC.

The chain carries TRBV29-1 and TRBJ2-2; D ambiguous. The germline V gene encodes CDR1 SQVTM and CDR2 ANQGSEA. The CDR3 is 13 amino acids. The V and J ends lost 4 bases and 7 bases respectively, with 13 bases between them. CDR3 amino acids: CSVGSPLIGELFF. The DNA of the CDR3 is TGCAGCGTTGGGTCCCCACTAATCGGGGAGCTGTTTTTT.

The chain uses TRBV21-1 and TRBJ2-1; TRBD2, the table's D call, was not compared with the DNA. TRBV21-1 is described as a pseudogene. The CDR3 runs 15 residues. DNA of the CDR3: TGTGCCAGCAGCACGCGCGAGGAACCCTACAATGAGCAGTTCTTC. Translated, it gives CASSTREEPYNEQFF.

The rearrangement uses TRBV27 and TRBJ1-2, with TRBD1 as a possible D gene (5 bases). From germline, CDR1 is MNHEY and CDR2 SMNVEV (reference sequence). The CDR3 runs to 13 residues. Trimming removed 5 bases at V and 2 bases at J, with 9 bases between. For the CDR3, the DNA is TGTGCCAGCAGTCACGGACAAAACTATGGCTACACCTTC. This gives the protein CASSHGQNYGYTF.

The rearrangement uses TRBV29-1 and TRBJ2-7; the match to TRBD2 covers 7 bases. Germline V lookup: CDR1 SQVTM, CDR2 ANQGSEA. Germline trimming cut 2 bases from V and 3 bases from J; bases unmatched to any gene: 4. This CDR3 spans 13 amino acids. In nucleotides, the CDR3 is TGCAGCGTTGAATTAGAGCGGGACTACGAGCAGTACTTC. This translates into CSVELERDYEQYF.

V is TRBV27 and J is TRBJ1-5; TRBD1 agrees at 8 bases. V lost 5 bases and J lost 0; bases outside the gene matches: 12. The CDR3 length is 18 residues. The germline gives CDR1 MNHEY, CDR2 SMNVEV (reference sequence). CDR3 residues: CASSPIGTGVISNQPQHF. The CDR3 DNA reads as TGTGCCAGCAGTCCCATAGGGACAGGCGTTATTAGCAATCAGCCCCAGCATTTT.

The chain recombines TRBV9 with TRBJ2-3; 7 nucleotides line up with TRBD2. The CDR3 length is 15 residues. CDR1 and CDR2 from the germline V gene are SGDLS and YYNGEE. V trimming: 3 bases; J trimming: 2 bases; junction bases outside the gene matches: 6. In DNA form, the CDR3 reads TGTGCCAGCAGCGCCGGGAGCGGGGTCACAGATACGCAGTATTTT. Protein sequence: CASSAGSGVTDTQYF.

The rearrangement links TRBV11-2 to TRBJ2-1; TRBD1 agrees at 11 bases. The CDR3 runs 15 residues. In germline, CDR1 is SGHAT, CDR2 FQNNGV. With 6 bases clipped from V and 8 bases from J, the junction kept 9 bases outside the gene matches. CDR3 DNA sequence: TGTGCCAGCAGTCGCGGACAGGGGGCGGTAGATGAGCAGTTCTTC. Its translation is CASSRGQGAVDEQFF.

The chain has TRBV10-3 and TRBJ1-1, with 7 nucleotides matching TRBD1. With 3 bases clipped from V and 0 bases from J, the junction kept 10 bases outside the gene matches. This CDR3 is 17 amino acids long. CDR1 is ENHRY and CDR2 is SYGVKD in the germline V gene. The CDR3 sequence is CAISDPSEGQMNTEAFF. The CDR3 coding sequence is TGTGCCATCAGTGACCCTAGCGAGGGACAGATGAACACTGAAGCTTTCTTT.

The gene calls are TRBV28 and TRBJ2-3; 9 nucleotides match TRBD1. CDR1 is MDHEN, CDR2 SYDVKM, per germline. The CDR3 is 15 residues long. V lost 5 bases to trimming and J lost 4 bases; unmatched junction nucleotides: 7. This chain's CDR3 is CASSLTGGSADTQYF. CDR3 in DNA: TGTGCCAGCAGTCTGACAGGGGGTTCCGCAGATACGCAGTATTTT.

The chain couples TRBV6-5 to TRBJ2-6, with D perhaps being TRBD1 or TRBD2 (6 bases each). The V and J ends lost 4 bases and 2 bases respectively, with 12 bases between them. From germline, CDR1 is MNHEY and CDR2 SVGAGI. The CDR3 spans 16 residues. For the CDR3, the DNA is TGTGCCAGCAGTTCTCCGGGGGCCACTGGGGCCAACGTCCTGACTTTC. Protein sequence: CASSSPGATGANVLTF.

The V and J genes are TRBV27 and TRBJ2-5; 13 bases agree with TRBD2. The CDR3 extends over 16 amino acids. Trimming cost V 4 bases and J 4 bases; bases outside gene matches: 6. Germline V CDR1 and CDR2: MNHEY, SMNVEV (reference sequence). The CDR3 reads CASSSEGLAGRETQYF. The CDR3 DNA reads TGTGCCAGCAGTTCTGAGGGACTAGCGGGACGAGAGACCCAGTACTTC.

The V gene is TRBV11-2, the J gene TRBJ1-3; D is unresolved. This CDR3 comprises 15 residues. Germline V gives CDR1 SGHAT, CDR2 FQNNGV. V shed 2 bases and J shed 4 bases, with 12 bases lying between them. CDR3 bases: TGTGCCAGCAGCTTAACCCCGGGGTCGGGAAACACCATATATTTT. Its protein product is CASSLTPGSGNTIYF.

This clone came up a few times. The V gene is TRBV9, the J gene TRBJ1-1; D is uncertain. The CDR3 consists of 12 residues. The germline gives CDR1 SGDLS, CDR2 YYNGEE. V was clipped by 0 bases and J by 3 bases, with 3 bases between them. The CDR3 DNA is TGTGCCAGCAGCGTAGTGGACACTGAAGCTTTCTTT. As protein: CASSVVDTEAFF.

CDR3 in amino acids: CASSLEAGGPLEQYF. The DNA of the CDR3 is TGTGCCAGCAGCTTAGAGGCGGGAGGGCCCCTCGAGCAGTACTTC. This rearrangement joins TRBV7-3 to TRBJ2-7; TRBD2 matches 9 bases. The CDR3 has 15 residues. Per germline, CDR1 SGHTA and CDR2 FQGTGA. Losses at the gene ends were 2 bases for V and 6 bases for J; bases not matched to a gene: 8.

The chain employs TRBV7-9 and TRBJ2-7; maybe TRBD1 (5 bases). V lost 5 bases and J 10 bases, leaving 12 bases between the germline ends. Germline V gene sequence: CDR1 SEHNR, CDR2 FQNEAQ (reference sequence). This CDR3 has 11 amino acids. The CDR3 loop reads CASSHTQGQYF. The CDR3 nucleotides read TGTGCCAGCAGCCACACCCAGGGCCAGTACTTC.

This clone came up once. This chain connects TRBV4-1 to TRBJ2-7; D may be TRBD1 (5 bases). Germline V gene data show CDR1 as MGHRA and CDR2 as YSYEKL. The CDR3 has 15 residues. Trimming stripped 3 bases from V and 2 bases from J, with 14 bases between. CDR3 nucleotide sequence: TGCGCCAGCAGCCACCGACTCCAGACAGCCTACGAGCAGTACTTC. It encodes CASSHRLQTAYEQYF.

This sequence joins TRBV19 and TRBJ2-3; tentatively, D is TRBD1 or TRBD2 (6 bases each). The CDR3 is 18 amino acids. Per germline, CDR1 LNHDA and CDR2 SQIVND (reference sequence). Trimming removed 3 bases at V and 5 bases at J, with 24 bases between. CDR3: CASSIWSLVGGEGDTQYF. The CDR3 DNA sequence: TGTGCCAGTAGTATTTGGTCTTTGGTGGGGGGCGAGGGAGATACGCAGTATTTT.

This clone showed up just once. The CDR3 DNA reads TGTGCCAGCAGCCAGGGTAGTCGCACAGATACGCAGTATTTT. Amino acid sequence: CASSQGSRTDTQYF. This chain uses TRBV7-3 with TRBJ2-3; a weak D match, TRBD1 (5 bases). V dropped 5 bases and J dropped 1 base, with 10 bases sitting between them. The CDR3 runs to 14 residues. Germline V gene lookup returns CDR1 SGHTA and CDR2 FQGTGA.

In nucleotides, the CDR3 is TGTGCCAGCAGCACCGGCCGGGACTTCAACAATGAGCAGTTCTTC. This gives the protein CASSTGRDFNNEQFF. The J gene is TRBJ2-1, the V gene TRBV11-2; the D gene is possibly TRBD2 (6 bases). CDR3 length: 15 residues. The V end was cut by 5 bases, the J end by 5 bases, with 16 bases between. The V gene's germline CDR1 is SGHAT and CDR2 FQNNGV.

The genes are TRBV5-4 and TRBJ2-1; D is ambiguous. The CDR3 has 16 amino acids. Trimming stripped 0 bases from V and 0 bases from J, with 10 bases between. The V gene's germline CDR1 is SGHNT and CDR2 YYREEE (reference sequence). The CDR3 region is CASSLVSVSSYNEQFF. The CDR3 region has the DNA TGTGCCAGCAGCTTGGTCTCGGTGAGCTCCTACAATGAGCAGTTCTTC.

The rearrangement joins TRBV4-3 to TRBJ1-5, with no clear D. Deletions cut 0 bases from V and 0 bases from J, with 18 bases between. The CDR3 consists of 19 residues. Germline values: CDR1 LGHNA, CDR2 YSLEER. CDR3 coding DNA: TGCGCCAGCAGCCAAGAACGGGCCCACGTCTCTAATAGCAATCAGCCCCAGCATTTT. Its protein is CASSQERAHVSNSNQPQHF.

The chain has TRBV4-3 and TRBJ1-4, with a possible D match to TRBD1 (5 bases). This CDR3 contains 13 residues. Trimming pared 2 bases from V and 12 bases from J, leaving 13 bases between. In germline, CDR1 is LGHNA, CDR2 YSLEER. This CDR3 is CASSQTWGEQLFF. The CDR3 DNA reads TGCGCCAGCAGCCAAACATGGGGGGAACAACTGTTTTTT.